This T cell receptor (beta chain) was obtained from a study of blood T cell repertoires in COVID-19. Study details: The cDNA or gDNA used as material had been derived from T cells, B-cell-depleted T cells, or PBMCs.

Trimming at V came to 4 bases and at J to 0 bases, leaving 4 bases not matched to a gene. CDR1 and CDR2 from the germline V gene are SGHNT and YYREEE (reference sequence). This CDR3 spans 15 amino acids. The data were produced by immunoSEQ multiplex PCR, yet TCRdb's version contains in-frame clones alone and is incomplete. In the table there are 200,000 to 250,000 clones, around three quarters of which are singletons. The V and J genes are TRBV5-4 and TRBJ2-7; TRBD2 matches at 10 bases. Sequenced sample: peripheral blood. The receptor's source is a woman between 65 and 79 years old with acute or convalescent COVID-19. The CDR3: CASSLAGVSSYEQYF. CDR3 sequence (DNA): TGTGCCAGCAGCCTAGCGGGAGTGAGCTCCTACGAGCAGTACTTC.